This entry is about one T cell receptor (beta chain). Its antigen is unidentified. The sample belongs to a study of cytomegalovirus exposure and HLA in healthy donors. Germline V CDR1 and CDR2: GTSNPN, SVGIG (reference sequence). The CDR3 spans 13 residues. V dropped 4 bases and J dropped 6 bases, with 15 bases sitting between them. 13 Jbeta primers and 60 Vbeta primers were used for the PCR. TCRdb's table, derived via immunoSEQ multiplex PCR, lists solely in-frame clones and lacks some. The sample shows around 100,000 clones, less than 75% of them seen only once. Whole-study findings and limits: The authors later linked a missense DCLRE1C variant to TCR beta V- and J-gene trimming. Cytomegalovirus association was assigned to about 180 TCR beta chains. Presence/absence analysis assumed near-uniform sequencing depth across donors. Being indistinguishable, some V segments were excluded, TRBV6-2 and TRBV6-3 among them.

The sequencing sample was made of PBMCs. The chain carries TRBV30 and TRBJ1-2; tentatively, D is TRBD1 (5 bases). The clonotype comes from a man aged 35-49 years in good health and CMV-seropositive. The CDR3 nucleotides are TGTGCCTGGATCTGGGGAGGGGCGGATGGCTACACCTTC. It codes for CAWIWGGADGYTF.